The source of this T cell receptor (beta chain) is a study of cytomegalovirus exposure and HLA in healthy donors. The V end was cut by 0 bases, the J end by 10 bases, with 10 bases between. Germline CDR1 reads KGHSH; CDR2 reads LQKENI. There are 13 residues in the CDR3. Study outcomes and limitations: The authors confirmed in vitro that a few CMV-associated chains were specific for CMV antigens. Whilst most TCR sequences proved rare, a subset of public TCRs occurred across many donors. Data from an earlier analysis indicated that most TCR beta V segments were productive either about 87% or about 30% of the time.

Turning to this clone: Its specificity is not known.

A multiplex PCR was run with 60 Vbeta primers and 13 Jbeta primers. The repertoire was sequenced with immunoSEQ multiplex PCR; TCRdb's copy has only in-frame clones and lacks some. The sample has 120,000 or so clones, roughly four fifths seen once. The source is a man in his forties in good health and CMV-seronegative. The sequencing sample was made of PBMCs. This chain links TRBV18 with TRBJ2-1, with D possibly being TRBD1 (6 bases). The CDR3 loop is CASSPPNGQEQFF. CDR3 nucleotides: TGTGCCAGCTCACCACCCAATGGACAGGAGCAGTTCTTC.